This entry concerns a single TCR beta chain. Antigen specificity is unknown. Sorted subsets were CFSE-labeled and cultured around five days with allogeneic dendritic cells. Naive CD45RA+ and memory CD45RO+ CD4+ or CD8+ T cells were FACS-sorted. The source of the sample is a study of regulatory dendritic cells for organ transplantation. Produced via immunoSEQ multiplex PCR; TCRdb's table is partial and in-frame only. Found here are approximately 10,000 clones, roughly two thirds of them singletons; the top ten hold over 0.55%. General observations from the study: Memory CD8+ clonal expansion seemed more limited with regulatory than mature dendritic cells. Memory CD8+ T cells were the most oligoclonal; naive cells were highly diverse.

V lost 5 bases, J lost 2 bases, and 5 bases stayed unmatched. This CDR3 spans 16 amino acids. Germline-derived CDR1 and CDR2 are SGHNT and YENEEA. The sequenced sample was naive CD4+ T cells from blood cultured with dendritic cells. The subset is: CD45RA+ naive T cells. The V gene is TRBV11-3, the J gene TRBJ2-3, with 12 bases fitting TRBD2. This TCR was sampled from a human donor in good health. Written as DNA, the CDR3 is TGTGCCAGCAGCACTAGACTAGCGGGGGCCACAGATACGCAGTATTTT. This codes for CASSTRLAGATDTQYF.